The 15 T cell receptor beta chains listed next were all sequenced from one sample in a study of T cell responses to AZD1222 COVID-19 vaccine. Profiled with immunoSEQ multiplex PCR; TCRdb holds only in-frame clones, not every one. The data contain around 150,000 clones, over 85% of them singletons. This specimen consisted of peripheral blood, obtained on day 0 of AZD1222 vaccination. These receptors came from an adult in good health.

J is TRBJ1-1 and V is TRBV12-3 or TRBV12-4; the D gene is possibly TRBD1 (5 bases). This CDR3 is built from 13 residues. V lost 7 bases, J lost 5 bases, and 14 bases lay in between. In nucleotides, the CDR3 is TGTGCCAGCATCCTCGGGGCGGGGACTGAAGCTTTCTTT. Translated: CASILGAGTEAFF.

This clone was counted a single time. The DNA for the CDR3 is TGTGCCAGCAGCGTTTACCAAGAGACCCAGTACTTC. Encoded protein: CASSVYQETQYF. The rearrangement joins TRBV28 to TRBJ2-5; D gene uncertain. The CDR3 consists of 12 residues. V lost 6 bases to trimming and J lost 0 bases, with 5 bases between them. Per germline, CDR1 MDHEN and CDR2 SYDVKM. Looking up the rest from reference TRBV28 and TRBJ2-5 gives the full variable domain: DVKVTQSSRYLVKRTGEKVFLECVQDMDHENMFWYRQDPGLGLRLIYFSYDVKMKEKGDIPEGYSVSREKKERFSLILESASTNQTSMYLCASSVYQETQYFGPGTRLLVL.

V and J are TRBV7-8 and TRBJ2-2; D unclear. V was trimmed by 0 bases and J by 1 base, leaving 6 bases between them. Per the germline V gene, CDR1 is SGHVS and CDR2 is FQNEAQ. The CDR3 totals 15 residues. CDR3 DNA sequence: TGTGCCAGCAGCTTAGCTAAGGTGAACACCGGGGAGCTGTTTTTT. Translating it yields CASSLAKVNTGELFF.

The chain recombines TRBV28 with TRBJ1-5, with D uncertain. The V gene lost 6 bases and the J gene lost 0 bases, with 18 bases spanning the gap. From germline, CDR1 is MDHEN and CDR2 SYDVKM. This CDR3 is built from 17 residues. The DNA for the CDR3 is TGTGCCAGCAGCCCCAGCATGTCAAGTTATAGCAATCAGCCCCAGCATTTT. Protein sequence: CASSPSMSSYSNQPQHF.

CDR3 in DNA: TGTGCCAGCAGCTTAGAACTGAACAGGGTACGCGGTGGCTACACCTTC. It translates to CASSLELNRVRGGYTF. The chain uses TRBV7-2 and TRBJ1-2; tentatively, D is TRBD1 (6 bases). Germline V lookup: CDR1 SGHTA, CDR2 FQGNSA. V was shortened by 1 base and J by 7 bases, with 19 bases between the two germline ends. The CDR3 has 16 residues.

The chain carries TRBV18 and TRBJ1-2; 7 bases agree with TRBD1. The V gene's germline CDR1 is KGHSH and CDR2 LQKENI. The CDR3 is 14 residues long. V gave up 4 bases and J gave up 3 bases; unmatched junction bases: 5. The CDR3 coding sequence is TGTGCCAGCTCACTCCCAGGACAGGACTATGGCTACACCTTC. Protein sequence: CASSLPGQDYGYTF.

J is TRBJ2-4 and V is TRBV3-1 (or the pseudogene TRBV3-2); perhaps D is TRBD1 or TRBD2 (5 bases each). Germline V gene sequence: CDR1 LGHDT, CDR2 YNNKEL (reference sequence). Trimming removed 7 bases at V and 6 bases at J, with 13 bases between. The CDR3 has 13 amino acids. Here the CDR3 DNA reads TGTGCCAGCAAACCATCTGGGGGAAACATTCAGTACTTC. Translated: CASKPSGGNIQYF.

This chain joins TRBV5-6 and TRBJ1-2; D is ambiguous. Germline CDR1 SGHDT, CDR2 YYEEEE. The V gene lost 4 bases and the J gene lost 8 bases, with 9 bases spanning the gap. This CDR3 is built from 11 residues. CDR3 sequence reads: CASSATGGYTF. The CDR3 region has the DNA TGTGCCAGCAGCGCGACTGGGGGCTACACCTTC.

This chain connects TRBV2 to TRBJ1-5; D possibly corresponds to TRBD1 (6 bases). Germline CDR1 reads SNHLY; CDR2 reads FYNNEI. The ends were cut back, 6 bases at V and 5 bases at J, with 11 bases in the middle. The CDR3 spans 13 residues. CDR3 in DNA: TGTGCCAGCAGGCTTGGACAGCATCAGCCCCAGCATTTT. Protein: CASRLGQHQPQHF.

The chain is built from TRBV15 and TRBJ1-4; 9 bases fit TRBD1. V trimming: 3 bases; J trimming: 10 bases; junction bases outside the gene matches: 6. Germline V lookup: CDR1 LNHNV, CDR2 YYDKDF (reference sequence). The CDR3 consists of 14 residues. The CDR3 DNA reads as TGTGCCACCAGCAGTTGGACAGGGGAAGGAAAACTGTTTTTT. This encodes CATSSWTGEGKLFF. The full variable domain, its missing parts supplied by reference TRBV15 and TRBJ1-4, is DAMVIQNPRYQVTQFGKPVTLSCSQTLNHNVMYWYQQKSSQAPKLLFHYYDKDFNNEADTPDNFQSRRPNTSFCFLDIRSPGLGDTAMYLCATSSWTGEGKLFFGSGTQLSVL.

The J gene is TRBJ1-5, the V gene TRBV6-5, with TRBD1 as a possible D gene (6 bases). Germline CDR1 MNHEY, CDR2 SVGAGI. Deletions cut 11 bases from V and 4 bases from J, with 15 bases between. CDR3 length: 13 residues. DNA of the CDR3: TGTGCCTGCCGGACAGACTTTAATCAGCCCCAGCATTTT. Translating it yields CACRTDFNQPQHF.

This chain connects TRBV6-5 to TRBJ2-3; TRBD2 matches at 8 bases. The junction had 10 bases not matched to a gene; V was cut back by 0 bases and J by 8 bases. Per the germline V gene, CDR1 is MNHEY and CDR2 is SVGAGI. CDR3 length equals 16 residues. The CDR3 is CASSYSGGGLLRTQYF. The DNA of the CDR3 is TGTGCCAGCAGTTACTCTGGCGGGGGGCTTCTCCGTACGCAGTATTTT.

The gene calls are TRBV13 and TRBJ1-2, with 7 bases identical to TRBD1. V dropped 0 bases and J dropped 8; count of bases not matched to a gene: 3. Germline-derived CDR1 and CDR2 are PRHDT and FYEKMQ (reference sequence). This CDR3 has 13 residues. CDR3 sequence reads: CASSLGGTAGYTF. The CDR3 DNA sequence: TGTGCCAGCAGCTTAGGCGGGACAGCGGGCTACACCTTC. The complete variable domain, with remaining parts taken from reference TRBV13 and TRBJ1-2, reads AAGVIQSPRHLIKEKRETATLKCYPIPRHDTVYWYQQGPGQDPQFLISFYEKMQSDKGSIPDRFSAQQFSDYHSELNMSSLELGDSALYFCASSLGGTAGYTFGSGTRLTVV.

In DNA, the CDR3 is TGTGCCACCTGGAGGGACACCTATGGCTACACCTTC. It codes for CATWRDTYGYTF. V usage is TRBV6-1 and J usage is TRBJ1-2; tentatively, D is TRBD1 (6 bases). V lost 10 bases, J lost 4 bases, and 13 bases lay in between. Per the germline V gene, CDR1 is MNHNS and CDR2 is SASEGT. CDR3 size: 12 residues.

The V gene is TRBV28, the J gene TRBJ2-1; 16 bases align to TRBD2. The germline CDR1 and CDR2 sequences are MDHEN and SYDVKM. The CDR3 totals 14 residues. Unmatched junction bases numbered 6, after V lost 7 bases and J lost 12 bases. Here the CDR3 DNA reads TGTGCCAGCAAAGGGACTAGCGGGAGGGTTGGGCAGTTCTTC. It yields the protein CASKGTSGRVGQFF.